This record covers a single T cell receptor beta chain. Antigen: not known. This CDR3 has 13 amino acids. CDR1 DFQATT and CDR2 SNEGSKA come from the germline V gene (reference sequence). Trimming took off 5 bases at V and 6 bases at J, with 17 bases between the two ends. Healthy Russian Caucasian donors spanned ages about 6 to 100 years. Through a sample-barcoded 5' primer and a J-beta primer mix, a second PCR was run for 7 to 11 cycles. Tagging of each cDNA molecule was performed by a template-switch adaptor with 12 random nucleotides. Via MiXCR, TCRdb re-called the 5' RACE reads, giving one row per CDR3 protein. Found here are about 1.5 million distinct CDR3 sequences, approximately 42% of them singletons; the top ten hold less than 8%. This entry comes from a study of blood T cells in healthy people across ages. Study results and limitations: Per million T cells, TCR beta diversity dropped about linearly as age rose.

The rearrangement uses TRBV20-1 and TRBJ2-7, with a tentative D call TRBD2 (5 bases). This clonotype was sampled from a woman aged 18-35 years in good health. Source material: blood. The DNA of the CDR3 is TGCAGTGCTTACAGCCCCGAGGGTTCCGAGCAGTACTTC. Amino acid sequence: CSAYSPEGSEQYF.